This T cell receptor (beta chain) was obtained from a study of beta chain features in type 1 diabetes. Expressed TCRB transcripts were sequenced because the entire RNA isolate underwent reverse transcription. The method was immunoSEQ multiplex PCR; TCRdb's version includes in-frame clones alone and lacks a portion of them. Counted here are some 500,000 clones, over 10% occurring once; the ten biggest clones make up 0.045% to 0.05%. This clone was found a few times. The target antigen is unknown. By way of CD45RO/CCR7/CD25/CD127/CD95/CD27, the CD4+ regulatory, stem cell-like memory, central memory and naive cells were sorted. Findings and limits, study-wide: Patients and controls would be equally affected if PCR favored shorter templates. Type 1 diabetes patients showed fewer insertions and more deletions at VDJ junctions.

From germline, CDR1 is SGHTA and CDR2 FQGNSA. The CDR3 extends over 13 amino acids. V dropped 0 bases and J dropped 12 bases, with 12 bases sitting between them. The chain uses TRBV7-2 and TRBJ2-1; D call uncertain. The sequence derives from a woman younger than 30 in good health. Sequenced input: naive CD4+ T cells from blood. The CDR3 region is CASSLAGETRQFF. DNA of the CDR3: TGTGCCAGCAGCTTAGCCGGCGAGACCAGGCAGTTCTTC.